The T cell receptor (beta chain) under discussion was sequenced for a study of blood T cell repertoires in COVID-19. About the study: Acute-phase and convalescent COVID-19 samples originated in the United States, Italy and Spain.

In the authors' workflow: Amplification with reference gene primers provided the estimates of nucleated cell counts. Assay used: immunoSEQ multiplex PCR; TCRdb lists only in-frame clones, some missing. V, J and clone size were drawn from that table, and D and trimming were deduced from the DNA. Among about 300,000 clones listed, 70% to 90% were seen once. Germline V gives CDR1 SGHNT, CDR2 YYREEE (reference sequence). The CDR3 consists of 12 residues. Trimming cost V 2 bases and J 9 bases; bases outside gene matches: 1. The sample comprised peripheral blood. The source of this sequence is a man aged 65 to 85 with acute or convalescent COVID-19. The chain combines TRBV5-4 with TRBJ1-5, with 8 bases matching TRBD1. The CDR3: CASSFDRGPQHF. Here the CDR3 DNA reads TGTGCCAGCAGCTTTGACAGGGGGCCCCAGCATTTT.